These 23 T cell receptor beta chains were all obtained from the same sample, sequenced in a study of post-analysis software for immune sequencing data. Their cognate antigens are unknown. Study-level results: The study found TRBV5-6, TRBV5-1 and TRBV20-1 among a handful of TRBV segments more frequent in patients than controls.

Researchers reported that TCR beta cDNA libraries carried unique molecular identifiers. TCRdb processed the PCR reads anew with MiXCR; each CDR3 protein has one entry. The sample has some 500,000 distinct CDR3 sequences, around 40% seen once. The sample consisted of blood. The source is a girl under 18 with multiple sclerosis.

The chain links TRBV20-1 to TRBJ2-3; 9 positions match TRBD2. The CDR3 is 15 amino acids. CDR1 and CDR2 (germline): DFQATT, SNEGSKA (reference sequence). The V gene end was trimmed by 4 bases and the J gene end by 0 bases; junction bases not matched to a gene: 5. In nucleotides, the CDR3 is TGCAGTGCTAAACCCGCGGGGGGGAGCACAGATACGCAGTATTTT. Translating it yields CSAKPAGGSTDTQYF.

The chain has TRBV5-1 and TRBJ2-3, with D possibly being TRBD2 (5 bases). The ends were cut back, 3 bases at V and 1 base at J, with 9 bases in the middle. Germline CDR1 SGHRS, CDR2 YFSETQ. CDR3 length: 14 amino acids. DNA of the CDR3: TGCGCCAGCAGCTGGGAGCTAGGCACAGATACGCAGTATTTT. This gives the protein CASSWELGTDTQYF.

In its sample, this clonotype was seen many times. The chain couples TRBV29-1 to TRBJ1-2; D not resolved. The CDR3 is made up of 13 amino acids. Germline V lookup: CDR1 SQVTM, CDR2 ANQGSEA. Trimming pared 8 bases from V and 1 base from J, leaving 14 bases between. The CDR3 coding sequence is TGCAGCTCATACCGAGGGATTAACTATGGCTACACCTTC. Its protein is CSSYRGINYGYTF.

This chain joins TRBV3-1 and TRBJ1-2; no firm D call. V lost 0 bases to trimming and J lost 2 bases, with 7 bases between them. The CDR3 runs to 14 residues. CDR1 and CDR2 from the germline V gene are LGHDT and YNNKEL (reference sequence). The CDR3 here is CASSQEWNNYGYTF. Here the CDR3 DNA reads TGTGCCAGCAGCCAAGAATGGAACAACTATGGCTACACCTTC.

This clonotype was recorded a few times. This chain joins TRBV5-6 and TRBJ2-6, with D unresolved. The germline V gene encodes CDR1 SGHDT and CDR2 YYEEEE. The CDR3 totals 15 residues. The germline V and J ends were trimmed by 4 bases and 0 bases, with 8 bases remaining between them. The CDR3 is CASSRRISGANVLTF. CDR3 nucleotides: TGTGCCAGCAGCAGAAGAATCTCTGGGGCCAACGTCCTGACTTTC. Full variable domain (missing parts from reference TRBV5-6 and TRBJ2-6): DAGVTQSPTHLIKTRGQQVTLRCSPKSGHDTVSWYQQALGQGPQFIFQYYEEEERQRGNFPDRFSGHQFPNYSSELNVNALLLGDSALYLCASSRRISGANVLTFGAGSRLTVL.

V and J are TRBV5-1 and TRBJ2-7; TRBD1 is a possible D gene (6 bases). Germline assignment: CDR1 SGHRS and CDR2 YFSETQ. The V end was cut by 0 bases, the J end by 4 bases, with 11 bases between. The CDR3 sequence is 14 residues long. CDR3 sequence (DNA): TGCGCCAGCAGCTTGGACAGGGTTGGATACGAGCAGTACTTC. Its protein is CASSLDRVGYEQYF.

The J gene is TRBJ1-1, the V gene TRBV4-1, with 7 bases fitting TRBD1. Trimming removed 1 base from V and 3 bases from J; junction bases left unmatched: 5. CDR3 length: 15 residues. Germline-derived CDR1 and CDR2 are MGHRA and YSYEKL. Here the CDR3 DNA reads TGCGCCAGCAGCCAAGGGGACAGAGAATACACTGAAGCTTTCTTT. It yields the protein CASSQGDREYTEAFF.

J is TRBJ2-5 and V is TRBV7-8; D gene unclear. The germline CDR1 and CDR2 sequences are SGHVS and FQNEAQ. This CDR3 spans 16 amino acids. Deletions cut 8 bases from V and 2 bases from J, with 21 bases between. CDR3 bases: TGTGCCAGCTCTGTTTGGAGAGTAGGTAGACAAGAGACCCAGTACTTC. Its protein product is CASSVWRVGRQETQYF. Full variable domain (rest looked up from reference TRBV7-8 and TRBJ2-5): GAGVSQSPRYKVAKRGQDVALRCDPISGHVSLFWYQQALGQGPEFLTYFQNEAQLDKSGLPSDRFFAERPEGSVSTLKIQRTQQEDSAVYLCASSVWRVGRQETQYFGPGTRLLVL.

This clonotype was observed a handful of times. The chain uses TRBV9 and TRBJ2-1, with TRBD1 matching 8 bases. The ends lost 3 bases at V and 4 bases at J; junction bases unmatched: 9. There are 16 residues in the CDR3. The germline gives CDR1 SGDLS, CDR2 YYNGEE. The CDR3 DNA reads TGTGCCAGCAGCGCCCCCCTCGGACAGGGATACAATGAGCAGTTCTTC. Translating it yields CASSAPLGQGYNEQFF.

Concerning this clonotype: One end of the junction varies from germline; a read error may be responsible. This sequence joins TRBV4-3 and TRBJ2-6; possibly TRBD1 for D (5 bases). Germline CDR1 LGHNA, CDR2 YSLEER. The CDR3 spans 18 residues. The CDR3 DNA reads TGCGCCAGCAGCCAAGCTTCAGGGCAAATCTCTGAGGCCAACGTCCTGACTTTC. Its translation is CASSQASGQISEANVLTF.

This chain uses TRBV29-1 with TRBJ2-7, with 11 positions matching TRBD2. The V gene end was trimmed by 2 bases and the J gene end by 4 bases; junction bases not matched to a gene: 7. Germline CDR1 is SQVTM and CDR2 is ANQGSEA. This CDR3 has 15 residues. DNA of the CDR3: TGCAGCGTTGAAAAAGGGACTAGCGGAGCTTACGAGCAGTACTTC. Residues: CSVEKGTSGAYEQYF.

The V and J genes are TRBV12-3 or TRBV12-4 and TRBJ1-1; tentative D call: TRBD1 (6 bases). Trimming took 6 bases from V and 0 from J, leaving 17 bases between them. The CDR3 has 16 residues. The CDR3 DNA reads as TGTGCCAGCAGCCCCGGGACACCTATCATGAACACTGAAGCTTTCTTT. It encodes CASSPGTPIMNTEAFF.

The rearrangement uses TRBV7-6 and TRBJ2-5, with TRBD2 matching over 14 bases. CDR1 is SGHVS and CDR2 is FNYEAQ in the germline V gene. The CDR3 consists of 16 residues. Trimming at V came to 4 bases and at J to 11 bases, leaving 12 bases not matched to a gene. For the CDR3, the DNA is TGTGCCAGCAGCTCCAAGGGGGGACTAGCGGGAGCTGAGCAGTACTTC. The encoded protein is CASSSKGGLAGAEQYF.

In regard to this clonotype: Given a much more abundant clone one base away, this may be a read error. The rearrangement links TRBV4-1 to TRBJ2-7, with TRBD2 identical over 13 bases. The CDR3 contains 17 residues. With 4 bases clipped from V and 4 bases from J, the junction kept 10 bases outside the gene matches. CDR1 and CDR2 (germline): MGHRA, YSYEKL. CDR3 amino acids: CASSPALGLAGEYEQYF. CDR3 DNA: TGCGCCAGCAGCCCCGCCCTCGGACTAGCGGGAGAATACGAGCAGTACTTC.

The V and J genes are TRBV28 and TRBJ2-1; 10 bases are shared with TRBD1. The CDR3 totals 13 residues. Germline lookup yields CDR1 MDHEN and CDR2 SYDVKM. Unmatched junction bases numbered 2, after V lost 5 bases and J lost 7 bases. CDR3: CASSRQGANEQFF. As DNA, the CDR3 is TGTGCCAGCAGTCGACAGGGGGCAAATGAGCAGTTCTTC.

V and J are TRBV7-6 and TRBJ2-6, with D uncertain. CDR1 SGHVS and CDR2 FNYEAQ come from the germline V gene. The CDR3 is 17 residues long. Trimming removed 4 bases at V and 2 bases at J, with 15 bases between. The CDR3 DNA sequence: TGTGCCAGCAGCTATCAAGGCGCTGGGGCTGGGGCCAACGTCCTGACTTTC. Amino acids: CASSYQGAGAGANVLTF.

In this sample, this clonotype turned up a few times. The chain carries TRBV20-1 and TRBJ1-2; TRBD1 might be the D (6 bases). The CDR3 is made up of 14 amino acids. V lost 1 base and J 3 bases, leaving 12 bases between the germline ends. CDR1 DFQATT and CDR2 SNEGSKA come from the germline V gene (reference sequence). This CDR3 is CSARAPGEHYGYTF. The CDR3 nucleotides read TGCAGTGCTAGAGCCCCAGGGGAACACTATGGCTACACCTTC.

The CDR3, as DNA: TGTGCCAGCAGCTGGGGCTTCGGGGAGCAGTTCTTC. It specifies CASSWGFGEQFF. This chain joins TRBV11-3 and TRBJ2-1; weak D call: TRBD1 (5 bases). This CDR3 region has 12 residues. Germline V lookup: CDR1 SGHNT, CDR2 YENEEA. Trimming shortened V by 4 bases and J by 10 bases, and 11 bases separated the two germline ends.

The rearrangement joins TRBV5-1 to TRBJ1-1; 7 nucleotides align to TRBD1. After removal of 2 bases from V and 0 bases from J, the junction contained 7 bases not matched to a gene. CDR1 SGHRS and CDR2 YFSETQ come from the germline V gene. The CDR3 consists of 16 residues. The CDR3 loop reads CASSLQGPKMNTEAFF. The DNA of the CDR3 is TGCGCCAGCAGCTTACAGGGGCCAAAGATGAACACTGAAGCTTTCTTT.

This rearrangement joins TRBV3-1 to TRBJ2-5; TRBD2 matches 9 bases. The J call is in doubt because the DNA end fits TRBJ2-7 better. Germline V CDR1 and CDR2: LGHDT, YNNKEL (reference sequence). The CDR3 totals 15 residues. The CDR3 loop is CASSHNSGSGYEQYF. The CDR3, as DNA: TGTGCCAGCAGCCATAATAGCGGGAGTGGGTACGAGCAGTACTTC.

This clonotype was detected only once. This chain joins TRBV6-2 or TRBV6-3 and TRBJ2-4; D ambiguous. V was cut by 3 bases and J by 7 bases, with 13 bases left in between. This CDR3 is 14 amino acids long. Per germline, CDR1 MNHEY and CDR2 SVGEGT. The CDR3 nucleotides are TGTGCCAGCAGTTATCCCCAAGCTAGGAACATTCAGTACTTC. Encoded protein: CASSYPQARNIQYF.

This clonotype was found a few times. The chain employs TRBV12-3 or TRBV12-4 and TRBJ2-1, with 16 positions matching TRBD2. The CDR3 totals 18 residues. The V segment lost 1 base and the J segment 9 bases; nucleotides outside the gene matches: 9. This CDR3 reads CASSLVRAGLAGGREQFF. CDR3 coding DNA: TGTGCCAGCAGTTTAGTCCGCGCGGGACTAGCGGGAGGGCGTGAGCAGTTCTTC.

This clonotype was picked up a small number of times. The chain is built from TRBV6-2 or TRBV6-3 and TRBJ1-2; no definite D call. Germline-derived CDR1 and CDR2 are MNHEY and SVGEGT. The V end was cut by 6 bases, the J end by 4 bases, with 15 bases between. The CDR3 length is 14 residues. The CDR3: CASRDRGQSYGYTF. The CDR3 DNA reads TGTGCCAGCAGAGACCGAGGGCAGTCCTATGGCTACACCTTC.